The 19 T cell receptor beta chains below all came from one sample that was sequenced in a study of cytomegalovirus exposure and HLA in healthy donors. Primers: 60 Vbeta forward and 13 Jbeta reverse. The data were produced by immunoSEQ multiplex PCR, yet TCRdb's version contains in-frame clones alone and is incomplete. The sample contains about 120,000 clones, approximately 80% of which appear only once. The sequencing input was PBMCs. All receptors derive from a man aged 35 to 55 in good health and CMV-seropositive.

The genes are TRBV28 and TRBJ2-7; 13 nucleotides agree with TRBD2. V shed 6 bases and J 6 bases; nucleotides not matched to a gene: 8. Looked up from germline, CDR1 is MDHEN and CDR2 is SYDVKM. CDR3 length: 15 residues. The CDR3 is CASRPTSGGASEQYF. In nucleotides, the CDR3 is TGTGCCAGCAGACCTACTAGCGGGGGGGCCTCCGAGCAGTACTTC.

This clone was found once. The CDR3 reads CASSLQGGPEAFF. For the CDR3, the DNA is TGTGCCAGCAGCCTACAGGGGGGGCCTGAAGCTTTCTTT. The V call is TRBV5-8, the J call TRBJ1-1; 8 nucleotides match TRBD1. The ends lost 4 bases at V and 6 bases at J; junction bases unmatched: 5. CDR1 and CDR2 from the germline V gene are SGHTS and YDEGEE. This CDR3 comprises 13 residues. Complete variable domain (other parts from reference TRBV5-8 and TRBJ1-1): EAGVTQSPTHLIKTRGQQATLRCSPISGHTSVYWYQQALGLGLQFLLWYDEGEERNRGNFPPRFSGRQFPNYSSELNVNALELEDSALYLCASSLQGGPEAFFGQGTRLTVV.

This sequence joins TRBV9 and TRBJ2-2; the D gene is possibly TRBD1 (6 bases). Trimming took off 3 bases at V and 2 bases at J, with 8 bases between the two ends. CDR1 is SGDLS, CDR2 YYNGEE, per germline. The CDR3 is 14 residues long. The CDR3 DNA reads TGTGCCAGCAGCGCGGACAGAAACACCGGGGAGCTGTTTTTT. Translation: CASSADRNTGELFF.

The chain has TRBV6-5 and TRBJ2-5; tentatively, D is TRBD1 (6 bases). Matching the DNA end better, TRBJ2-7 makes the J call doubtful. Germline V lookup: CDR1 MNHEY, CDR2 SVGAGI. The CDR3 runs to 16 residues. For the CDR3, the DNA is TGTGCCAGCAGTTACTCCCCAACAGGGTTCCCCGGCGAGCAGTACTTC. This gives the protein CASSYSPTGFPGEQYF.

The rearrangement uses TRBV28 and TRBJ2-7, with D perhaps matching TRBD2 (5 bases). This CDR3 is built from 18 residues. V lost 6 bases and J 5 bases, leaving 29 bases between the germline ends. From germline, CDR1 is MDHEN and CDR2 SYDVKM. Here the CDR3 reads CASSTESVAGRAVNEQYF. The DNA of the CDR3 is TGTGCCAGCAGCACCGAAAGTGTGGCGGGTCGCGCGGTCAACGAGCAGTACTTC.

The count of this clone is one. The chain recombines TRBV27 with TRBJ2-1; 12 bases are shared with TRBD2. Germline V lookup: CDR1 MNHEY, CDR2 SMNVEV (reference sequence). V trimming: 8 bases; J trimming: 4 bases; junction bases outside the gene matches: 3. The CDR3 has 14 amino acids. The CDR3 DNA follows: TGTGCCAGCTGGGGGACTAGCGGGTACAATGAGCAGTTCTTC. Amino acids: CASWGTSGYNEQFF.

The chain combines TRBV18 with TRBJ1-3, with D uncertain. CDR3 length: 14 residues. The germline gives CDR1 KGHSH, CDR2 LQKENI. V lost 0 bases and J lost 5, with 8 bases in between. This chain's CDR3 is CASSPPADRNTIYF. The CDR3 DNA reads as TGTGCCAGCTCACCACCGGCAGATAGAAACACCATATATTTT.

The chain uses TRBV11-2 and TRBJ2-7, with 7 bases matching TRBD1. The V gene end was trimmed by 5 bases and the J gene end by 6 bases; junction bases not matched to a gene: 13. CDR1 and CDR2 from the germline V gene are SGHAT and FQNNGV. This CDR3 is 15 amino acids long. The CDR3 DNA sequence: TGTGCCAGCAGCGCGGACAGGAATCCGTTCGGCGAGCAGTACTTC. Its translation: CASSADRNPFGEQYF.

This clone was observed a single time. The gene calls are TRBV4-3 and TRBJ1-3; D not resolved. CDR1 is LGHNA, CDR2 YSLEER, per germline. There are 15 residues in the CDR3. Trimming shortened V by 0 bases and J by 0 bases, and 6 bases separated the two germline ends. CDR3 DNA sequence: TGCGCCAGCAGCCAAGAGTCCAACTCTGGAAACACCATATATTTT. Its protein product is CASSQESNSGNTIYF.

This chain joins TRBV29-1 and TRBJ1-2; 9 nucleotides line up with TRBD1. The trim removed 7 bases at V and 1 base at J, leaving 4 bases unmatched. The germline V gene has CDR1 SQVTM and CDR2 ANQGSEA. The CDR3 covers 13 residues. In DNA form, the CDR3 reads TGCAGCGCTACAGGGGGCTTTAACTATGGCTACACCTTC. Protein sequence: CSATGGFNYGYTF.

As regards this clone: The junction departs from the called germline gene at one end, perhaps through a read error. This chain links TRBV6-6 with TRBJ2-7, with 9 bases fitting TRBD1. CDR1 and CDR2 from the germline V gene are MNHNY and SVGAGI (reference sequence). The CDR3 loop spans 15 amino acids. The CDR3 reads CVSSLVGTGFDEQYF. CDR3 nucleotides: TGTGTCAGCAGCCTCGTGGGGACAGGGTTCGACGAGCAGTACTTC.

This clone was seen only a few times. The J gene is TRBJ2-2, the V gene TRBV7-3; D might be TRBD1 (7 bases). There are 16 residues in the CDR3. Germline V gene lookup returns CDR1 SGHTA and CDR2 FQGTGA. Trimming took off 2 bases at V and 4 bases at J, with 14 bases between the two ends. For the CDR3, the DNA is TGTGCCAGCAGCTTAGTGGGCCAGGGGGGCACCGGGGAGCTGTTTTTT. Encoded protein: CASSLVGQGGTGELFF.

The chain links TRBV7-3 to TRBJ1-1, with 12 positions matching TRBD1. Losses at the gene ends were 4 bases for V and 4 bases for J; bases not matched to a gene: 4. Germline V gene sequence: CDR1 SGHTA, CDR2 FQGTGA. The CDR3 spans 15 residues. The CDR3 loop is CASSSGQGARTEAFF. As DNA, the CDR3 is TGTGCCAGCAGCTCGGGACAGGGGGCGCGCACTGAAGCTTTCTTT.

The genes are TRBV4-1 and TRBJ2-3; D ambiguous. The CDR3 has 11 residues. The germline CDR1 and CDR2 sequences are MGHRA and YSYEKL. Trimming left V 3 bases short and J 5 bases short, with 3 bases between. CDR3 DNA: TGCGCCAGCAGCCATAGAGATACGCAGTATTTT. Translating it yields CASSHRDTQYF.

This rearrangement joins TRBV5-1 to TRBJ2-3, with TRBD2 identical over 11 bases. Germline assignment: CDR1 SGHRS and CDR2 YFSETQ. Unmatched junction bases numbered 8, after V lost 5 bases and J lost 0 bases. The CDR3 loop spans 17 amino acids. CDR3: CASRGTSGLWSTDTQYF. The DNA of the CDR3 is TGCGCCAGCAGGGGGACTAGCGGCCTATGGAGCACAGATACGCAGTATTTT.

Written as DNA, the CDR3 is TGTGCCAGCAGCCCCGCTCTAATCTTCATGGGCTACACCTTC. Protein sequence: CASSPALIFMGYTF. The chain is built from TRBV27 and TRBJ1-2; D not certain. The CDR3 is made up of 14 amino acids. Germline CDR1 and CDR2: MNHEY and SMNVEV (reference sequence). The V end lost 6 bases, the J end lost 8 bases, and 19 bases lay between the germline ends.

This chain joins TRBV18 and TRBJ2-7, with D possibly matching TRBD2 (5 bases). V lost 6 bases to trimming and J lost 0 bases, with 15 bases between them. This CDR3 has 15 residues. Germline lookup yields CDR1 KGHSH and CDR2 LQKENI. The CDR3 reads CASSTTREGSYEQYF. The CDR3 coding sequence is TGTGCCAGCTCTACAACTAGAGAAGGCTCCTACGAGCAGTACTTC. Full variable domain (remainder filled in from reference TRBV18 and TRBJ2-7): NAGVMQNPRHLVRRRGQEARLRCSPMKGHSHVYWYRQLPEEGLKFMVYLQKENIIDESGMPKERFSAEFPKEGPSILRIQQVVRGDSAAYFCASSTTREGSYEQYFGPGTRLTVT.

The V call is TRBV4-2, the J call TRBJ2-2, with TRBD2 matching 7 bases. After removal of 0 bases from V and 6 bases from J, the junction contained 13 bases not matched to a gene. Germline V CDR1 and CDR2: LGHNA, YNFKEQ. This CDR3 region has 18 residues. For the CDR3, the DNA is TGTGCCAGCAGCCAAGATCCCGGGGGGTTAGGGGCTCCCGGGGAGCTGTTTTTT. Residues: CASSQDPGGLGAPGELFF.

The table lists this clone with a count of one. The chain recombines TRBV19 with TRBJ1-5, with D unclear. Germline-derived CDR1 and CDR2 are LNHDA and SQIVND (reference sequence). V was pared by 0 bases and J by 0 bases, with 21 bases between. CDR3 length: 20 amino acids. The CDR3 DNA follows: TGTGCCAGTAGTATAGAGTTTCAGACTATTAGGAGATATAGCAATCAGCCCCAGCATTTT. Translation gives CASSIEFQTIRRYSNQPQHF.